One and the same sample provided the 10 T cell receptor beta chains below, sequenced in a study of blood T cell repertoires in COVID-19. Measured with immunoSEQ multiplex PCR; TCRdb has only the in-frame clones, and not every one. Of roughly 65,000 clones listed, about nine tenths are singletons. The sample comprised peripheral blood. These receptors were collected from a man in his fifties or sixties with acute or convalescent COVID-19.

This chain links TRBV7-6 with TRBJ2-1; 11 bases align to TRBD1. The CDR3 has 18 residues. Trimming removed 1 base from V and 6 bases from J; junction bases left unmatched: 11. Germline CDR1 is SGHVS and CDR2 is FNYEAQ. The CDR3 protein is CASSLVVGTGGLGNEQFF. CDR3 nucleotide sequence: TGTGCCAGCAGCTTAGTTGTGGGGACAGGGGGGTTGGGCAATGAGCAGTTCTTC.

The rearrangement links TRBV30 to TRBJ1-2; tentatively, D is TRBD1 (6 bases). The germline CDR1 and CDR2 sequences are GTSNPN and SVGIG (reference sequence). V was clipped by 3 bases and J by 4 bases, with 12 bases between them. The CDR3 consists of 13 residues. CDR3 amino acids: CAWREGGIYGYTF. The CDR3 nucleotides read TGTGCCTGGAGAGAAGGGGGTATCTATGGCTACACCTTC.

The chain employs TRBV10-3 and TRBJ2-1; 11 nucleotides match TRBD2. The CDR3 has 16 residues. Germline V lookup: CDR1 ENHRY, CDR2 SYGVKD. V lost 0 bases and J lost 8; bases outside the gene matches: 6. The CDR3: CAISESLAGGPHEQFF. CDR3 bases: TGTGCCATCAGTGAGTCATTAGCGGGGGGGCCACATGAGCAGTTCTTC.

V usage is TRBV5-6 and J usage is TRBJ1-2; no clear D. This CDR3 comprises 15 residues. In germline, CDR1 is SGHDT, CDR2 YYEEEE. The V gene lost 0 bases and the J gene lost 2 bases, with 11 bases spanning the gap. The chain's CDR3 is CASSLGDGGNYGYTF. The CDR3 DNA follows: TGTGCCAGCAGCTTGGGGGATGGCGGGAACTATGGCTACACCTTC.

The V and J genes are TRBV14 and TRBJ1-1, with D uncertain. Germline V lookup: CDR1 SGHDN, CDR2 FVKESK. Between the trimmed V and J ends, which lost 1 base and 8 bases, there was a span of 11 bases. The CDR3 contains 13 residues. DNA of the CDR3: TGTGCCAGCAGCCAAGTCTGGGCACGAGAAGCTTTCTTT. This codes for CASSQVWAREAFF.

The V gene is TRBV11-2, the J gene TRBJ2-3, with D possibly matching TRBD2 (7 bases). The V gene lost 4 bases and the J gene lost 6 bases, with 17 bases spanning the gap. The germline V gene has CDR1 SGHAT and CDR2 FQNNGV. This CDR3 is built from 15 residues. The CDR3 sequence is CASSWGGGPRDTQYF. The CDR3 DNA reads TGTGCCAGCAGCTGGGGCGGGGGCCCCAGGGATACGCAGTATTTT. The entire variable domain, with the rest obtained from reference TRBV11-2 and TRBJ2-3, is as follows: EAGVAQSPRYKIIEKRQSVAFWCNPISGHATLYWYQQILGQGPKLLIQFQNNGVVDDSQLPKDRFSAERLKGVDSTLKIQPAKLEDSAVYLCASSWGGGPRDTQYFGPGTRLTVL.

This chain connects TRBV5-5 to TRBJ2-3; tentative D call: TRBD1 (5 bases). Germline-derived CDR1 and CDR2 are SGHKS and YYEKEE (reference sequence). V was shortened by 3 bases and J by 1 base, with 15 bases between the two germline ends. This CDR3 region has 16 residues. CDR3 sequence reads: CASSSSGRVGTDTQYF. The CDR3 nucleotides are TGTGCCAGCAGCTCGTCCGGCAGGGTCGGCACAGATACGCAGTATTTT. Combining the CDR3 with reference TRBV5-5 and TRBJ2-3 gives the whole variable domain DAGVTQSPTHLIKTRGQQVTLRCSPISGHKSVSWYQQVLGQGPQFIFQYYEKEERGRGNFPDRFSARQFPNYSSELNVNALLLGDSALYLCASSSSGRVGTDTQYFGPGTRLTVL.

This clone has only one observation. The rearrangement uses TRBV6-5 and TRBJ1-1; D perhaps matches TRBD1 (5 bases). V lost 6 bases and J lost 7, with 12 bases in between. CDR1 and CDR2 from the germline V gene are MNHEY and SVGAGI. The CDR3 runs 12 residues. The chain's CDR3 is CASRSTDSEAFF. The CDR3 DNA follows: TGTGCCAGCAGGTCGACAGATAGTGAAGCTTTCTTT.

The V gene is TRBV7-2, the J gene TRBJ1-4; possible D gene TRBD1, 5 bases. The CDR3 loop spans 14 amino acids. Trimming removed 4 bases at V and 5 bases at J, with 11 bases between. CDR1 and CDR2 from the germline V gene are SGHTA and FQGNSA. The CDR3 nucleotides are TGTGCCAGCAGCTCGGGACTCGCCAATGAAAAACTGTTTTTT. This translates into CASSSGLANEKLFF.

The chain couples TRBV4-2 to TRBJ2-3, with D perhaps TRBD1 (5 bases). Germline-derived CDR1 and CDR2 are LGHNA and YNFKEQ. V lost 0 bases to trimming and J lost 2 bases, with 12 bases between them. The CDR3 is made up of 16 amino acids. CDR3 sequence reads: CASSQESGMITDTQYF. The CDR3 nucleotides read TGTGCCAGCAGCCAAGAGTCAGGGATGATCACAGATACGCAGTATTTT.